This TCR beta chain originates from a study of cytomegalovirus exposure and HLA in healthy donors (dated by TCRdb to the late 2010s). Background on the whole study: In an earlier analysis of 587 of the donors, roughly 300 Gb of sequence data and approximately 120 million unique TCR beta sequences from 150 million to 200 million T cells were reported. In a later genetic analysis, genome-wide SNP genotypes for about three fifths of the roughly 670 donors were used, and that subset was treated as a discovery cohort. The number of donors typed differed by locus, with roughly 620-630 for A, B, C, DRB1 and DQB1, roughly 520 for DQA1, nearly 610 for DPA1, and some 440 for DPB1. HLA typing covered class I and class II loci at four-digit resolution. Across under 500 genotyped donors of the cohort, an average of approximately 200,000 unique TCR beta nucleotide sequences per donor were sequenced, and roughly 20% of those sequences were non-productive. Several DR-DQ haplotypes were treated as single units for association and clustering because of strong linkage in the cohort. The T cell repertoires of several hundred subjects were profiled by immunosequencing and related to cytomegalovirus serostatus. To predict cytomegalovirus infection status, the study combined high-throughput TCR immunosequencing, statistical association of individual TCRs with disease status, and machine learning. In the later analysis, no new phenotypic data were used to find candidate immune exposures; instead, reliance was placed on TCR beta sequences and their occurrence across donors. Every discovery cohort repertoire had been produced on one sequencing platform. An early release that covered around 590 HLA-typed donors contained approximately 300 gigabases of sequencing data and 85 million to 100 million unique TCR sequences. Among the roughly 400 genotyped donors, 81% belonged to the genetic ancestry cluster associated with self-reported Caucasian donors. A later analysis re-analyzed previously published TCR beta repertoires from approximately 700 donors and added high-resolution HLA genotyping to study TCR occurrence patterns. A separate validation cohort of roughly 110 different subjects was used in addition to the 666-subject first cohort. Donor age, sex, ethnicity and CMV serostatus were compiled alongside the repertoire data. The study aimed to test whether cataloging public T cell receptors could reveal signatures of past pathogen exposure. To decide whether each TCR beta V gene segment behaved as functional or pseudogenic, an earlier analysis of some 600 of the donors relied on high-throughput TCR beta sequencing. Summary of the overall study and its limitations: A cluster of highly shared sequence variants was judged likely to be a technical artifact of the sequencing pipeline. Most TCR sequences were observed very rarely across donors, whereas some public TCRs were present in many individuals. In vitro tests confirmed that a few of the cytomegalovirus-associated TCR beta chains recognize cytomegalovirus antigens. Linkage disequilibrium might explain the correlated functional status among segregating V segments, but an unknown experimental factor could not be ruled out. Some IMGT-functional V segments, including TRBV6-2 and TRBV6-3, could not be distinguished by the 87-base-pair reads and were therefore excluded. According to a later genetic analysis, donors in an Asian-associated ancestry cluster had fewer N-insertions in productive TCRs than the roughly 700-donor mean. HLA typing was unavailable for some donors at each locus, so association tests used only the typed subset. In the study, some 160 TCR beta chains were listed as associated with cytomegalovirus. Because counts were too low, about 18 rarely observed V segments, including chromosome 9 orphons, were left out of the earlier analysis of several hundred of the donors. CMV serostatus was the only immune exposure information available for the cohort. At a false discovery rate of 0.05, a later analysis linked around 15,000 TCR beta sequences to specific HLA alleles. According to a later analysis, parvovirus B19, influenza, CMV and Epstein-Barr virus appeared linked to several top co-occurrence clusters. Roughly uniform sequencing depth across donors was assumed in presence/absence analyses, although this assumption may not hold. In both the original and validation cohorts, the classifier was reported to diagnose cytomegalovirus status with high specificity and sensitivity. In an earlier analysis of about 550 of the donors, most TCR beta V segments were observed in productive rearrangements about 90% or about 30% of the time, broadly matching IMGT annotations. This cohort had only TCR beta chains sequenced, and the lack of alpha or paired-chain data limited which features could be detected. In a later genetic analysis, a missense DCLRE1C variant was associated with V-gene and J-gene trimming of TCR beta chains, and the association was replicated in an independent cohort. A further reported finding was that TCR beta sequences accurately predicted the HLA-A and HLA-B alleles for most subjects in the first cohort. When HLA alleles, especially DR and DQ, strongly co-occurred, TCR associations were difficult to assign to individual alleles. A later analysis found that most CMV-associated TCR beta chains appeared HLA-restricted, with HLA associations seemingly driven largely by CMV exposure. In a later analysis, HLA-associated TCR beta chains showed more clonal expansion and lower generation probabilities than non-associated chains that were equally common. The authors suggested that the approach could potentially be extended to other disease states and immunological phenotypes. A later analysis found that TCR association rates varied across HLA loci, with DRB1 alleles showing the most associated TCRs and HLA-C alleles the fewest.

Library construction relied on the immunoSEQ multiplex PCR assay. The multiplex PCR relied on a mix of 60 forward primers for TCR Vbeta segments and 13 reverse primers for TCR Jbeta segments. Amplification of the CDR3 region of rearranged TCR beta genes was performed with a multiplex PCR assay on genomic DNA. The amplified TCR beta libraries were sequenced on the Illumina HiSeq System as 87-base-pair reads. As for the authors' bioinformatics: A later analysis counted about 76 million unique TCR beta chains across the 600 to 850 repertoires, and around 12 million of these chains were shared by at least two donors. A nearest-neighbor algorithm error-corrected the raw reads and collapsed the reads into unique sequences, merging closely related sequences to remove PCR and sequencing errors. To assign V, D and J gene segments, CDR3 sequences were aligned to IMGT reference sequences. Each retained sequence needed at least a six-nucleotide match to both a V gene segment and a J gene segment. Rearrangements were called productive when the CDR3 lacked stop codons and stayed in frame with V and J; all others were non-productive. Following IMGT convention, CDR3 was defined as the stretch from the second conserved V-encoded cysteine up to the conserved J-encoded phenylalanine. The earlier analysis of about 590 of the donors excluded sequences that lacked an unambiguous match to a single V gene segment. An earlier analysis of a few hundred of the donors classified V segments as functional when productive rearrangements were above 56.7% and as segregating when the standard deviation between donors was above 5%. A statistical classification framework was developed to diagnose cytomegalovirus status using the catalog of TCR beta chain sequences. In a later analysis, TCR nucleotide sequences were compared against IMGT/GENE-DB human TR gene sequences so that V and J genes could be assigned. Using the TCRdist pipeline, a later analysis assigned CDR3 sequences along with most-parsimonious VDJ recombination scenarios. In a later analysis, each TCR beta chain was defined by its CDR3 amino acid sequence together with its V-gene family, and reads lacking a unique V-gene family were excluded. A later analysis removed 550 to 700 highly shared, low-generation-probability nucleotide sequences to deal with suspected cross-contamination and a sequencing artifact. In a later analysis, a clonal expansion index for each public chain was calculated from normalized within-repertoire ranks of inferred template counts. A later analysis computed generation probabilities with a VDJ recombination model fitted to out-of-frame rearrangements, and checked the results against IGoR. In a later analysis, TCR-TCR, TCR-HLA and TCR-CMV co-occurrence was scored with hypergeometric tests, and a repertoire-size bias correction was applied to TCR pairs. To estimate false discovery rates, a later analysis permuted the HLA or CMV assignments 20 times. In a later analysis, co-occurring TCRs were grouped with DBSCAN, and TCRdist sequence similarity was added when clustering was performed within HLA-allele-positive subsets. Repertoires with fewer than 30,000 or more than 120,000 public chains were left out of co-occurrence clustering, as were four to six repertoires with anomalous nucleotide sharing. In TCRdb, the immuneACCESS table is reduced to in-frame sequences with V and J assigned. These tables do not hold every clone; where another copy was compared, an unresolved V gene accounts for under half, and the others remain unexplained. For V, J and clone size, that table is used; D and trimming come from the DNA. A total of under 150,000 clones appear in this sample, roughly 84% of them only once. Clones ranked in the top ten supply 1% to 1.5% of the sample.

The cohort consisted of 600 or so healthy bone marrow donors. At the time of sampling, all cohort members were nominally healthy, though unrecorded immune exposures were likely present. The donor was CMV seronegative and was included in the group of a few hundred seronegative cohort members. Each donor provided a peripheral blood sample, and peripheral blood mononuclear cells were used for TCR beta sequencing. The Qiagen DNeasy Blood Extraction Kit was used to extract genomic DNA from the blood cell samples. A note on this clone: Which antigen it targets is not known. The input lacks base qualities; no much larger clone sits a single base away.

From a lookup of the germline V gene (reference sequence), CDR1 and CDR2 are GTSNPN and SVGIG. For this chain, trimming is 0 bases at the V end and 7 bases at the J end, and the number of junction bases without a gene match is 18. Taken from cysteine to phenylalanine, the CDR3 has 19 residues. Only CDR3 DNA is held: 57 bases, read in frame from base 1. The V and J segments used are TRBV30 and TRBJ1-4; a stretch of 9 junction bases matches TRBD1. The TCR comes from a girl aged 2 to 10 in good health and CMV-seronegative. Sequenced material: PBMCs. The CDR3 reads as follows: CAWSVYAGTGFRESEKLFF. In nucleotides, the sequence is TGTGCCTGGAGTGTATACGCCGGGACAGGGTTTAGGGAATCTGAAAAACTGTTTTTT. The full variable domain, completed from the reference TRBV30 and TRBJ1-4 proteins outside the CDR3, reads SQTIHQWPATLVQPVGSPLSLECTVEGTSNPNLYWYRQAAGRGLQLLFYSVGIGQISSEVPQNLSASRPQDRQFILSSKKLLLSDSGFYLCAWSVYAGTGFRESEKLFFGSGTQLSVL.